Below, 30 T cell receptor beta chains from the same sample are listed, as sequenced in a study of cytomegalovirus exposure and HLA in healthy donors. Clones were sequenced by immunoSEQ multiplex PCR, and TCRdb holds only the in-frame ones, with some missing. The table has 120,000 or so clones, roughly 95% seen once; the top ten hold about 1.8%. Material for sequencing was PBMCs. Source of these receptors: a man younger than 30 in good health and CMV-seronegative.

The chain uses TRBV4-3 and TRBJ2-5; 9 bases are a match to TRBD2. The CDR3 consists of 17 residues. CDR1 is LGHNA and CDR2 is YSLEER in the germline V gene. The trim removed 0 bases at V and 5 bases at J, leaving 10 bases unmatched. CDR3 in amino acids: CASSQDVVAGAGETQYF. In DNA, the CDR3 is TGCGCCAGCAGCCAAGATGTGGTAGCGGGAGCGGGGGAGACCCAGTACTTC.

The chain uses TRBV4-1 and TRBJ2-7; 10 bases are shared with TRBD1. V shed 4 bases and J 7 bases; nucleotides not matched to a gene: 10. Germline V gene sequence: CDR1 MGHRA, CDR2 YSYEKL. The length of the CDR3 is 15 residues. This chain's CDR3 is CASSPVGTGAWEQYF. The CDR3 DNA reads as TGCGCCAGCAGCCCTGTCGGGACAGGGGCTTGGGAGCAGTACTTC.

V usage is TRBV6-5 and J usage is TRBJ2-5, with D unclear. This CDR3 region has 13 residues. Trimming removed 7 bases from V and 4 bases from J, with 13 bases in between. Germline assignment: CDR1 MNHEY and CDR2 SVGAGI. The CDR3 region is CASTPSPRETQYF. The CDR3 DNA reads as TGTGCCAGCACCCCGTCCCCGAGAGAGACCCAGTACTTC.

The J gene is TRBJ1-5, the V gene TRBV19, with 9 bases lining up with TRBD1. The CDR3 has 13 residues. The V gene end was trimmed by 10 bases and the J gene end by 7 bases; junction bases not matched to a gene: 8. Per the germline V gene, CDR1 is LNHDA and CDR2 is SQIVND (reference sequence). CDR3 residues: CAISGTGNQPQHF. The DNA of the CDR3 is TGTGCCATCTCCGGGACAGGGAACCAGCCCCAGCATTTT.

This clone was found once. CDR3 residues: CASGCTQDFPYEQYF. In nucleotides, the CDR3 is TGCGCCAGCGGATGTACGCAGGACTTCCCCTACGAGCAGTACTTC. V is TRBV23-1 and J is TRBJ2-7; D possibly corresponds to TRBD2 (5 bases). TRBV23-1 is labeled an ORF, and its function is uncertain. The CDR3 is 15 residues long. Trimming took 8 bases from V and 2 from J, leaving 19 bases between them.

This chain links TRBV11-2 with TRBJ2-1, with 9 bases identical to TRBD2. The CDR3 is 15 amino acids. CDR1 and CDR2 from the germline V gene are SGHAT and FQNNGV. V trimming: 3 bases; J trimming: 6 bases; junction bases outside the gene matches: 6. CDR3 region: CASSFGTSPPNEQFF. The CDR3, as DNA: TGTGCCAGCAGCTTCGGGACTAGCCCACCCAATGAGCAGTTCTTC.

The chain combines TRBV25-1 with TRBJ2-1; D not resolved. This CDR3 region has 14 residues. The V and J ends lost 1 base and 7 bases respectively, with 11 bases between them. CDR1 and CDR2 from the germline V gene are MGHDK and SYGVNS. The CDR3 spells CASSESLLANEQFF. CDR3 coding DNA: TGTGCCAGCAGTGAATCATTACTCGCAAATGAGCAGTTCTTC.

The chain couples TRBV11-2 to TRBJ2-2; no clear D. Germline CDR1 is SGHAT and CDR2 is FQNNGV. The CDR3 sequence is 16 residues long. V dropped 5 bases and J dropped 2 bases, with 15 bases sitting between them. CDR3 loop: CASSHPAAYNTGELFF. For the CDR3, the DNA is TGTGCCAGCAGCCACCCCGCGGCCTATAACACCGGGGAGCTGTTTTTT.

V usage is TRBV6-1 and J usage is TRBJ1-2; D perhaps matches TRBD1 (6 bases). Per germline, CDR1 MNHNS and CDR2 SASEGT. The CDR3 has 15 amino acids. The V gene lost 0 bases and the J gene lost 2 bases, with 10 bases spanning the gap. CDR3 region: CASSEAGQSNYGYTF. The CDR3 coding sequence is TGTGCCAGCAGTGAAGCCGGACAGTCAAACTATGGCTACACCTTC.

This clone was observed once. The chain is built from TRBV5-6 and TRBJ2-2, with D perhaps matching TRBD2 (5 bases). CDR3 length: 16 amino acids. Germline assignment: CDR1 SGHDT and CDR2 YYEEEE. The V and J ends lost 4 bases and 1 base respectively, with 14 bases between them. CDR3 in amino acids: CASSPGYYLNTGELFF. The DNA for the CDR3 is TGTGCCAGCAGCCCGGGGTACTATCTGAACACCGGGGAGCTGTTTTTT.

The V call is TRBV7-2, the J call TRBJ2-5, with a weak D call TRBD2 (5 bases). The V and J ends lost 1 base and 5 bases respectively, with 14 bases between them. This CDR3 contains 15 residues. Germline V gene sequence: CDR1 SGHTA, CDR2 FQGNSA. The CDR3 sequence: CASSLVTGSGETQYF. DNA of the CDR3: TGTGCCAGCAGCTTAGTAACGGGAAGTGGGGAGACCCAGTACTTC.

CDR3 sequence reads: CASSPRLGGSSGANVLTF. The CDR3 nucleotides are TGTGCCAGCAGCCCCCGACTGGGCGGGAGCTCTGGGGCCAACGTCCTGACTTTC. The chain combines TRBV7-2 with TRBJ2-6; 7 bases are shared with TRBD2. Trimming at V came to 5 bases and at J to 0 bases, leaving 10 bases not matched to a gene. CDR1 is SGHTA and CDR2 is FQGNSA in the germline V gene. The CDR3 extends over 18 amino acids.

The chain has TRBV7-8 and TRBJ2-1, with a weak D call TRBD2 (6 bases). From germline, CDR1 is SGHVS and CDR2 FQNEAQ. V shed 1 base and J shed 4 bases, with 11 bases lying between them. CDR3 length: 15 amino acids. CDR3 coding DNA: TGTGCCAGCAGCTTAGGTACGGGAGTTTACAATGAGCAGTTCTTC. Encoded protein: CASSLGTGVYNEQFF.

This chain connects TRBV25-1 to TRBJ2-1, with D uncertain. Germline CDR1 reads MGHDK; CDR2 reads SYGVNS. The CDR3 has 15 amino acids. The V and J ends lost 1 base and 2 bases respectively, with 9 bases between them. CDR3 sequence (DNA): TGTGCCAGCAGTGAATTTGGCGGAACCTACAATGAGCAGTTCTTC. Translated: CASSEFGGTYNEQFF.

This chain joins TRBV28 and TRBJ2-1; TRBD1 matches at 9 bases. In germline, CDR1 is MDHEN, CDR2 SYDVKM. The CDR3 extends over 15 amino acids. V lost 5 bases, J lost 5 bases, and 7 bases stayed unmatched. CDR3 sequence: CASSPGDRVNNEQFF. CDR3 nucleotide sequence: TGTGCCAGCAGTCCGGGGGACAGGGTAAACAATGAGCAGTTCTTC.

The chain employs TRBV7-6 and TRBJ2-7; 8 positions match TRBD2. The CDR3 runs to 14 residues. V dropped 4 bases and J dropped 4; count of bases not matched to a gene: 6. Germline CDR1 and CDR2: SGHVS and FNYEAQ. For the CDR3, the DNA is TGTGCCAGCAGCTCCGGGACTAGGTTATACGAGCAGTACTTC. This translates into CASSSGTRLYEQYF.

Here the CDR3 reads CASSVGGGSAQHF. CDR3 bases: TGTGCCAGCAGCGTAGGTGGGGGGTCGGCCCAGCATTTT. The chain couples TRBV9 to TRBJ1-5; perhaps TRBD1 as D (5 bases). Germline-derived CDR1 and CDR2 are SGDLS and YYNGEE. Trimming shortened V by 0 bases and J by 11 bases, and 12 bases separated the two germline ends. The CDR3 has 13 amino acids.

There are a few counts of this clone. CDR3 region: CASSLGGAVEIYF. In DNA form, the CDR3 reads TGTGCCAGCAGCTTAGGAGGAGCGGTGGAAATATATTTT. The chain recombines TRBV6-5 with TRBJ1-3; D unclear. Trimming stripped 6 bases from V and 13 bases from J, with 19 bases between. The CDR3 sequence is 13 residues long. Germline-derived CDR1 and CDR2 are MNHEY and SVGAGI.

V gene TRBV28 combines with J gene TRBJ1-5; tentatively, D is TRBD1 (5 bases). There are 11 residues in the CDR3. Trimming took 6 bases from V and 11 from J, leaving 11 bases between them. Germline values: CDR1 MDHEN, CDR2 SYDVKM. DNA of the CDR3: TGTGCCAGCAGGGGGGGGATGACCCAGCATTTT. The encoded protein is CASRGGMTQHF.

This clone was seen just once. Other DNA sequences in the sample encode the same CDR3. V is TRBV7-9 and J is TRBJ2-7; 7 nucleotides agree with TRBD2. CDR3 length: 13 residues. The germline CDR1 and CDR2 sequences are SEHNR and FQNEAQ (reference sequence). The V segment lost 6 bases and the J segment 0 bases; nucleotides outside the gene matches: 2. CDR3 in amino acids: CASRGGSSYEQYF. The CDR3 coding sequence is TGTGCCAGCAGGGGGGGGAGCTCCTACGAGCAGTACTTC.

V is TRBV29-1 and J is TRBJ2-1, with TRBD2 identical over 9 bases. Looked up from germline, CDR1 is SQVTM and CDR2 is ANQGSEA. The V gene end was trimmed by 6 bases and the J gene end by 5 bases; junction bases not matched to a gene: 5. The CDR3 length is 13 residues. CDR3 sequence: CSVAASGNNEQFF. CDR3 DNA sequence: TGCAGCGTGGCGGCTAGCGGGAACAATGAGCAGTTCTTC.

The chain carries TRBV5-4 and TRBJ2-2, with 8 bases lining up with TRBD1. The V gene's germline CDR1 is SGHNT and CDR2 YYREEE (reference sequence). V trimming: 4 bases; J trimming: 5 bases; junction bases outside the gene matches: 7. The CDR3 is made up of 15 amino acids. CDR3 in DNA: TGTGCCAGCAGCGCGTGGGACAGGCGGACCGGGGAGCTGTTTTTT. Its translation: CASSAWDRRTGELFF.

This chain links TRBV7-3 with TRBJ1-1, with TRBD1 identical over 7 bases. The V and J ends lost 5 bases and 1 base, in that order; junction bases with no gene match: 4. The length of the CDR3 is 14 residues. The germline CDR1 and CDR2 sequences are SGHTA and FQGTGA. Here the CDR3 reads CASSLRDRNTEAFF. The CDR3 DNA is TGTGCCAGCAGCCTCAGGGACAGGAACACTGAAGCTTTCTTT.

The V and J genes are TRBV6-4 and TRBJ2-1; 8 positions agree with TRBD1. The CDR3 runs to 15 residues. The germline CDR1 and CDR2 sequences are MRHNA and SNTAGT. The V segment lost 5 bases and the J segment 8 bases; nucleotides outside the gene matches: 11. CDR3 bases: TGTGCCAGCAGTTCCGGGACAGGCGGTTTTCATGAGCAGTTCTTC. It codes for CASSSGTGGFHEQFF.

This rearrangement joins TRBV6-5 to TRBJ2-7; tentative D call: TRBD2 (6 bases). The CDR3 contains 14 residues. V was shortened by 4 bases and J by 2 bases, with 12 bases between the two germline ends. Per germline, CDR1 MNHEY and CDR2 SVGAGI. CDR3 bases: TGTGCCAGCAGTTCTGGGCGGGGCGCCTACGAGCAGTACTTC. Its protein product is CASSSGRGAYEQYF.

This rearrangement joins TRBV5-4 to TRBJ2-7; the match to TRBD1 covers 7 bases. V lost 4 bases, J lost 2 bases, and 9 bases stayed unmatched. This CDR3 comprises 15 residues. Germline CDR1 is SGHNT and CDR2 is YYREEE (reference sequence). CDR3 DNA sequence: TGTGCCAGCAGCCGTGCGAGGGACAGTACCTACGAGCAGTACTTC. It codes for CASSRARDSTYEQYF.

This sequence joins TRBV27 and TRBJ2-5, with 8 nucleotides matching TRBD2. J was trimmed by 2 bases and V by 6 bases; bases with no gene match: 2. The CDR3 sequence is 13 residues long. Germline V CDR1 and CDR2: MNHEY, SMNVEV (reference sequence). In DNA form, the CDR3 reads TGTGCCAGCAGGACGGGAGGGCAAGAGACCCAGTACTTC. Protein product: CASRTGGQETQYF.

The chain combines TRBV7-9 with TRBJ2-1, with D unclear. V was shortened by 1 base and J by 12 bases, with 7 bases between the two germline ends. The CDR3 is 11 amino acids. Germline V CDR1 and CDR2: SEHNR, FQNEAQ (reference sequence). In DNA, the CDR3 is TGTGCCAGCAGCTTAGGGTACGGGCAGTTCTTC. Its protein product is CASSLGYGQFF.

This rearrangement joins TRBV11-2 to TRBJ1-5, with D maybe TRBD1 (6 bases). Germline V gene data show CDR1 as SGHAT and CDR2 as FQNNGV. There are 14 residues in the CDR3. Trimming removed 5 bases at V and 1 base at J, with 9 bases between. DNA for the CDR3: TGTGCCAGCAGCCACGGACAGAGCAATCAGCCCCAGCATTTT. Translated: CASSHGQSNQPQHF.

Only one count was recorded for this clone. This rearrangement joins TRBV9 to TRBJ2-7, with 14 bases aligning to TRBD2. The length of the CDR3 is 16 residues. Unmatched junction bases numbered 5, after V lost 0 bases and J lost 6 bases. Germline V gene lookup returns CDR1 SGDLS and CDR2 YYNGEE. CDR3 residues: CASSVVPGLAGGEQYF. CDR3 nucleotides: TGTGCCAGCAGCGTAGTCCCCGGACTAGCGGGAGGCGAGCAGTACTTC.